The entry below describes one T cell receptor beta chain. This entry belongs to a study of shared clonotypes between healthy human individuals. Whole-study context: The plates for each donor numbered three CD4 naive, three CD4 memory, two CD8 naive and one CD8 memory.

The CDR3 is 17 amino acids. CDR1 is SEHNR and CDR2 is FQNEAQ in the germline V gene (reference sequence). The J segment lost 3 bases and the V segment lost 3 bases, leaving 12 bases of the junction unmatched. The method was immunoSEQ multiplex PCR; TCRdb's version includes in-frame clones alone and lacks a portion of them. This sample has about 2.4 million clones, with more than 85% found just once. The source is a man between 18 and 35 years old in good health. Some clones in this sample may be carry-over from other donors' samples. This chain links TRBV7-9 with TRBJ2-7; 9 bases agree with TRBD1. Sequencing was done on a sample of naive CD4+ T cells from PBMCs. As for subset: CD45RA+ positively selected. In DNA, the CDR3 is TGTGCCAGCAGCTTTTCGTTCAGGACAGGGGAGAACTACGAGCAGTACTTC. This codes for CASSFSFRTGENYEQYF. The variable domain in full, completed from reference TRBV7-9 and TRBJ2-7, reads DTGVSQNPRHKITKRGQNVTFRCDPISEHNRLYWYRQTLGQGPEFLTYFQNEAQLEKSRLLSDRFSAERPKGSFSTLEIQRTEQGDSAMYLCASSFSFRTGENYEQYFGPGTRLTVT.